This entry lists 13 T cell receptor beta chains sequenced from one sample in a study of stem cell transplantation in POMP-related autoinflammatory disease. Sequencing used immunoSEQ multiplex PCR; TCRdb keeps in-frame clones, though not all of them. The repertoire holds tens of thousands of clones, with roughly 93% as singletons. The input for sequencing was CD4+ T cells from PBMCs, taken after stem cell transplantation. These receptors all come from a human patient with POMP-related autoinflammation and immune dysregulation (PRAID). Some T cells may trace back to the graft donor.

The sample holds one count of this clone. The chain combines TRBV18 with TRBJ2-1; 8 positions match TRBD2. The CDR3 is 15 residues long. The germline V gene encodes CDR1 KGHSH and CDR2 LQKENI. The V gene end was trimmed by 1 base and the J gene end by 5 bases; junction bases not matched to a gene: 4. The CDR3 loop is CASSPQAGANNEQFF. CDR3 in DNA: TGTGCCAGCTCACCACAAGCGGGGGCGAACAATGAGCAGTTCTTC.

The chain is built from TRBV24-1 and TRBJ2-3; no clear D. V lost 5 bases and J lost 4, with 6 bases in between. The length of the CDR3 is 12 residues. Germline CDR1 KGHDR, CDR2 SFDVKD. The CDR3 here is CATSALSDTQYF. CDR3 bases: TGTGCCACCAGTGCTCTATCAGATACGCAGTATTTT.

V gene TRBV5-6 combines with J gene TRBJ2-1; D is undetermined. The germline V and J ends were trimmed by 0 bases and 13 bases, with 8 bases remaining between them. The germline CDR1 and CDR2 sequences are SGHDT and YYEEEE. This CDR3 region has 11 residues. The DNA of the CDR3 is TGTGCCAGCAGCTTGGGCCAAGGTCAGTTCTTC. It encodes CASSLGQGQFF.

The CDR3 DNA reads as TGCGCCAGCAGCCAAGTGGGACTAGCTCTTGATACGCAGTATTTT. It translates to CASSQVGLALDTQYF. The rearrangement links TRBV4-1 to TRBJ2-3, with TRBD2 identical over 9 bases. Per germline, CDR1 MGHRA and CDR2 YSYEKL. The CDR3 length is 15 residues. The V and J ends lost 1 base and 6 bases, in that order; junction bases with no gene match: 5.

The chain uses TRBV28 and TRBJ1-2; 11 bases fit TRBD1. The germline V gene has CDR1 MDHEN and CDR2 SYDVKM. There are 16 residues in the CDR3. Unmatched junction bases numbered 5, after V lost 2 bases and J lost 3 bases. The CDR3 here is CASSLGGTGGDYGYTF. CDR3 coding DNA: TGTGCCAGCAGTTTAGGCGGGACAGGGGGTGACTATGGCTACACCTTC.

This clone was detected only a few times. The chain carries TRBV12-3 or TRBV12-4 and TRBJ1-2; TRBD1 is a possible D gene (6 bases). Trimming took off 6 bases at V and 6 bases at J, with 11 bases between the two ends. The CDR3 covers 12 residues. The CDR3 coding sequence is TGTGCCAGCAGAAAGGGGGAGGATGGCTACACCTTC. Protein: CASRKGEDGYTF.

The chain combines TRBV19 with TRBJ2-7; the match to TRBD2 covers 8 bases. V shed 3 bases and J 0 bases; nucleotides not matched to a gene: 4. The CDR3 runs to 15 residues. The V gene's germline CDR1 is LNHDA and CDR2 SQIVND (reference sequence). The chain's CDR3 is CASSITSGSSYEQYF. Written as DNA, the CDR3 is TGTGCCAGTAGTATCACCAGCGGGAGCTCCTACGAGCAGTACTTC.

This chain connects TRBV21-1 to TRBJ2-7; TRBD1 is the table's D call, not checked against the DNA. TRBV21-1 is designated a pseudogene. The CDR3 has 14 residues. In nucleotides, the CDR3 is TGTGCCAGCAGCAAAGGGGACAATACCTACGAGCAGTACGTC. Amino acid sequence: CASSKGDNTYEQYV.

The chain couples TRBV5-1 to TRBJ1-4, with D unresolved. This CDR3 is built from 15 residues. Germline CDR1 is SGHRS and CDR2 is YFSETQ. V lost 0 bases to trimming and J lost 6 bases, with 12 bases between them. The CDR3 is CASSLVPGGDEKLFF. CDR3 in DNA: TGCGCCAGCAGCTTGGTCCCGGGAGGAGATGAAAAACTGTTTTTT.

The V call is TRBV4-1, the J call TRBJ2-4; possible D gene TRBD2, 6 bases. CDR1 is MGHRA, CDR2 YSYEKL, per germline. Trimming shortened V by 0 bases and J by 1 base, and 7 bases separated the two germline ends. There are 15 residues in the CDR3. In nucleotides, the CDR3 is TGCGCCAGCAGCCAAGATCGGGGGGCCAAAAACATTCAGTACTTC. Translated, it gives CASSQDRGAKNIQYF.

The chain couples TRBV2 to TRBJ1-1; D is unresolved. The CDR3 is made up of 13 amino acids. The V gene lost 7 bases and the J gene lost 0 bases, with 9 bases spanning the gap. The germline gives CDR1 SNHLY, CDR2 FYNNEI. Written as DNA, the CDR3 is TGTGCCAGCAATCCCAGATTGAACACTGAAGCTTTCTTT. Encoded protein: CASNPRLNTEAFF. Full variable domain (rest looked up from reference TRBV2 and TRBJ1-1): EPEVTQTPSHQVTQMGQEVILRCVPISNHLYFYWYRQILGQKVEFLVSFYNNEISEKSEIFDDQFSVERPDGSNFTLKIRSTKLEDSAMYFCASNPRLNTEAFFGQGTRLTVV.

The V gene is TRBV2, the J gene TRBJ2-5, with 9 positions matching TRBD1. Germline V gene data show CDR1 as SNHLY and CDR2 as FYNNEI. V shed 4 bases, J shed 5 bases, and the junction held 5 bases outside the gene matches. The CDR3 is 14 residues long. The CDR3 loop is CASSGGQGRETQYF. The CDR3 coding sequence is TGTGCCAGCAGTGGAGGACAGGGGAGGGAGACCCAGTACTTC.

CDR3: CASSPGGDGSTDTQYF. In DNA, the CDR3 is TGTGCCAGCTCACCTGGAGGGGACGGGAGCACAGATACGCAGTATTTT. The chain has TRBV18 and TRBJ2-3, with D tentatively TRBD2 (6 bases). This CDR3 has 16 residues. The ends were cut back, 3 bases at V and 0 bases at J, with 13 bases in the middle. Germline-derived CDR1 and CDR2 are KGHSH and LQKENI.